This TCR beta chain was identified during a study of T cells in Graves' hyperthyroidism and ophthalmopathy. This clonotype occurred a few times. Germline values: CDR1 MDHEN, CDR2 SYDVKM. The CDR3 spans 14 residues. Trimming pared 6 bases from V and 1 base from J, leaving 10 bases between. The TCR beta CDR3 regions underwent amplification using RNA transcripts as the source. The HTBI set primed first-round TCR CDR3 RT-PCR. TCRdb passed the multiplex PCR reads through MiXCR, listing each CDR3 protein once. The table shows 490,000 or so distinct CDR3 sequences, with around 15% occurring only once. The TCR originated in a woman in her thirties with Graves' ophthalmopathy. The genes are TRBV28 and TRBJ1-5, with D possibly being TRBD1 (6 bases). Sequenced sample: blood. CDR3 in DNA: TGTGCCAGCAGGAGGGGGGTCAGCAATCAGCCCCAGCATTTT. Its translation is CASRRGVSNQPQHF.